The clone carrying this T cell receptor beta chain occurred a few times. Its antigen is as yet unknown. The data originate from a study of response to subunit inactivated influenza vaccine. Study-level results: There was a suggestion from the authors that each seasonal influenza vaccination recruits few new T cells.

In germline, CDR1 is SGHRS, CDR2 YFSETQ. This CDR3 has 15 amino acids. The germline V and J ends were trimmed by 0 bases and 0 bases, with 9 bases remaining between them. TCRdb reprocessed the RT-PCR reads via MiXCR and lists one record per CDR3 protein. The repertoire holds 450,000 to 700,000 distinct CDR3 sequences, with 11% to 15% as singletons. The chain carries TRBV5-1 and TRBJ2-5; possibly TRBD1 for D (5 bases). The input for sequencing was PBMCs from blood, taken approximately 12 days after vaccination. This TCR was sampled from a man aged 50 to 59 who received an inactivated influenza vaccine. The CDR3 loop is CASSLDRPYQETQYF. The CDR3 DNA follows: TGCGCCAGCAGCTTGGACAGGCCGTACCAAGAGACCCAGTACTTC.